The clone carrying this T cell receptor (beta chain) was picked up one time. What it recognizes is unknown. The record originates from a study of cytomegalovirus exposure and HLA in healthy donors. Study information: From HLA-typed donors, an early data release held roughly 89 million unique TCRs.

In germline, CDR1 is SGHNT, CDR2 YYREEE (reference sequence). The CDR3 is 14 residues long. V lost 4 bases and J lost 2; bases outside the gene matches: 6. Study results and caveats: According to a later analysis, most TCR beta chains associated with CMV appeared HLA-restricted. Available immune exposure information was restricted to CMV serostatus only. A later analysis, which compared TCR beta chains of equal frequency, found the HLA-associated ones more clonally expanded.

13 Jbeta primers and 60 Vbeta primers were used for the PCR. Clones were sequenced by immunoSEQ multiplex PCR, and TCRdb holds only the in-frame ones, with some missing. The sample lists 50,000 to 70,000 clones; more than 70% were seen once. This TCR was recovered from a male donor in good health and CMV-seronegative. The gene calls are TRBV5-4 and TRBJ2-7, with 7 nucleotides matching TRBD1. Sequencing was carried out using PBMCs. The chain's CDR3 is CASSAGQDPYEQYF. In nucleotides, the CDR3 is TGTGCCAGCAGCGCCGGACAGGACCCCTACGAGCAGTACTTC.